Listed here are 19 T cell receptor beta chains from one sample, sequenced in a study of T-cell memory formation after mild COVID-19. Via MiXCR, TCRdb re-called the 5' RACE reads, giving one row per CDR3 protein. This sample has 200,000 or so distinct CDR3 sequences; more than 8% occur once, and the top ten carry around 3.4%. The material sequenced was PBMCs or a T cell subset sorted from them (not recorded which). These receptors came from a man aged 18 to 35 who had mild COVID-19 (a few samples of this study predate the infection). Cell type and time point are not known.

The sample holds a few counts of this clonotype. V is TRBV7-3 and J is TRBJ2-3, with TRBD2 matching 11 bases. Trimming cost V 5 bases and J 4 bases; bases outside gene matches: 5. Germline CDR1 reads SGHTA; CDR2 reads FQGTGA. The CDR3 is made up of 15 amino acids. The CDR3 DNA reads TGTGCCAGCAGCCCCCTAGCGGGGGGCGCAGATACGCAGTATTTT. Protein sequence: CASSPLAGGADTQYF.

CDR3 region: CASSARTGGHNEQFF. The DNA for the CDR3 is TGTGCCAGCAGCGCCCGGACAGGGGGCCACAATGAGCAGTTCTTC. V is TRBV9 and J is TRBJ2-1; 11 nucleotides align to TRBD1. Looked up from germline, CDR1 is SGDLS and CDR2 is YYNGEE. CDR3 length equals 15 residues. Trimming removed 3 bases from V and 5 bases from J; junction bases left unmatched: 4. The variable domain in full, with the rest retrieved from reference TRBV9 and TRBJ2-1, is DSGVTQTPKHLITATGQRVTLRCSPRSGDLSVYWYQQSLDQGLQFLIQYYNGEERAKGNILERFSAQQFPDLHSELNLSSLELGDSALYFCASSARTGGHNEQFFGPGTRLTVL.

This chain connects TRBV20-1 to TRBJ1-2; D gene uncertain. The CDR3 covers 11 residues. V was cut by 5 bases and J by 2 bases, with 6 bases left in between. Germline V gene sequence: CDR1 DFQATT, CDR2 SNEGSKA (reference sequence). The CDR3 is CSAAQNYGYTF. The CDR3 DNA reads TGCAGTGCTGCCCAAAACTATGGCTACACCTTC.

This clonotype was detected only a few times. The chain employs TRBV7-2 and TRBJ1-1, with D perhaps TRBD1 (5 bases). Looked up from germline, CDR1 is SGHTA and CDR2 is FQGNSA. The CDR3 totals 15 residues. Trimming removed 5 bases from V and 6 bases from J, with 19 bases in between. CDR3 bases: TGTGCCAGCAGCCAGCGGATCGGGGGTACCGCTGAAGCTTTCTTT. Protein product: CASSQRIGGTAEAFF.

The rearrangement joins TRBV6-5 to TRBJ1-3, with D possibly matching TRBD1 (5 bases). This CDR3 is 18 amino acids long. Germline V CDR1 and CDR2: MNHEY, SVGAGI. V dropped 6 bases and J dropped 3 bases, with 24 bases sitting between them. The CDR3 sequence is CASSPAGQTLYGGNTIYF. CDR3 bases: TGTGCCAGCAGCCCTGCCGGACAAACCCTGTATGGTGGAAACACCATATATTTT.

In its sample, this clonotype was seen a few times. For the CDR3, the DNA is TGTGCCAGCAGCCAGGGGGAGACGGGGGGCCTTGAGACCCAGTACTTC. Its translation: CASSQGETGGLETQYF. The chain uses TRBV4-2 and TRBJ2-5; possible D gene TRBD2, 7 bases. CDR3 size: 16 residues. V lost 3 bases and J lost 5, with 19 bases in between. From germline, CDR1 is LGHNA and CDR2 YNFKEQ.

This clonotype was detected ten times or more. As DNA, the CDR3 is TGTGCCAGCAGCTTAGTTGGACAGGGGACTGAAGCTTTCTTT. It encodes CASSLVGQGTEAFF. The J gene is TRBJ1-1, the V gene TRBV7-2; 9 bases are a match to TRBD1. This CDR3 has 14 amino acids. The junction had 2 bases not matched to a gene; V was cut back by 1 base and J by 5 bases. Germline-derived CDR1 and CDR2 are SGHTA and FQGNSA. Together with reference TRBV7-2 and TRBJ1-1, the CDR3 gives the full variable domain: GAGVSQSPSNKVTEKGKDVELRCDPISGHTALYWYRQSLGQGLEFLIYFQGNSAPDKSGLPSDRFSAERTGGSVSTLTIQRTQQEDSAVYLCASSLVGQGTEAFFGQGTRLTVV.

The CDR3 sequence: CASGWQGGDTQYF. In nucleotides, the CDR3 is TGTGCTAGTGGTTGGCAGGGGGGGGATACGCAGTATTTT. V usage is TRBV12-5 and J usage is TRBJ2-3; the D gene could be TRBD1 or TRBD2 (7 bases each). Germline CDR1 is LGHNT and CDR2 is FRNRAP. The V gene lost 4 bases and the J gene lost 6 bases, with 11 bases spanning the gap. The CDR3 length is 13 residues.

In this sample, this clonotype turned up many times. The rearrangement uses TRBV7-2 and TRBJ1-2; 12 bases line up with TRBD1. The CDR3 has 17 residues. Per the germline V gene, CDR1 is SGHTA and CDR2 is FQGNSA. The V gene end was trimmed by 3 bases and the J gene end by 2 bases; junction bases not matched to a gene: 7. The CDR3 reads CASSFTRDRGRNYGYTF. The DNA of the CDR3 is TGTGCCAGCAGCTTTACCAGGGACAGGGGGCGAAACTATGGCTACACCTTC. Based on the CDR3 plus reference TRBV7-2 and TRBJ1-2, the full variable domain is GAGVSQSPSNKVTEKGKDVELRCDPISGHTALYWYRQSLGQGLEFLIYFQGNSAPDKSGLPSDRFSAERTGGSVSTLTIQRTQQEDSAVYLCASSFTRDRGRNYGYTFGSGTRLTVV.

The chain combines TRBV7-2 with TRBJ1-1, with D possibly TRBD1 on 6 matching bases. Trimming stripped 5 bases from V and 0 bases from J, with 13 bases between. CDR3 length: 15 residues. Germline-derived CDR1 and CDR2 are SGHTA and FQGNSA. The CDR3 DNA is TGTGCCAGCAGCCAGGGGAGTACAATGAACACTGAAGCTTTCTTT. As protein: CASSQGSTMNTEAFF.

The chain employs TRBV11-3 and TRBJ2-5; D call uncertain. V lost 5 bases to trimming and J lost 5 bases, with 12 bases between them. This CDR3 comprises 13 residues. The V gene's germline CDR1 is SGHNT and CDR2 YENEEA. The CDR3 nucleotides are TGTGCCAGCAGCACCCAGGACGGGGAGACCCAGTACTTC. This sequence encodes CASSTQDGETQYF.

This clonotype was observed a few times. The chain combines TRBV12-3 or TRBV12-4 with TRBJ2-1; D is ambiguous. Trimming cost V 5 bases and J 0 bases, with 14 bases left between them. This CDR3 region has 16 residues. The CDR3, as DNA: TGTGCCAGCAGTCCGAAGAACGTCGGCTCCTACAATGAGCAGTTCTTC. Translation gives CASSPKNVGSYNEQFF.

This clonotype occurred a few times. The V gene is TRBV7-9, the J gene TRBJ2-1, with D tentatively TRBD2 (5 bases). The CDR3 consists of 12 residues. V was shortened by 3 bases and J by 9 bases, with 9 bases between the two germline ends. Germline V CDR1 and CDR2: SEHNR, FQNEAQ (reference sequence). The CDR3 sequence: CASSLSGIEQFF. DNA for the CDR3: TGTGCCAGCAGCTTGTCCGGGATTGAGCAGTTCTTC.

The rearrangement joins TRBV9 to TRBJ2-3; D unclear. The CDR3 totals 11 residues. Deletions cut 7 bases from V and 6 bases from J, with 9 bases between. Germline values: CDR1 SGDLS, CDR2 YYNGEE. CDR3 loop: CASGDFDTQYF. The CDR3 nucleotides read TGTGCCAGCGGAGACTTTGATACGCAGTATTTT.

This clonotype was detected only a few times. The chain has TRBV5-1 and TRBJ1-6; the match to TRBD1 covers 10 bases. Germline V lookup: CDR1 SGHRS, CDR2 YFSETQ. The CDR3 extends over 16 amino acids. Trimming removed 4 bases from V and 7 bases from J; junction bases left unmatched: 8. The CDR3 DNA follows: TGCGCCAGCAGCATCTTCGGACAGGGGGGGAATTCACCCCTCCACTTT. Translated, it gives CASSIFGQGGNSPLHF. The full variable domain, in which reference TRBV5-1 and TRBJ1-6 provide the parts outside the CDR3, is KAGVTQTPRYLIKTRGQQVTLSCSPISGHRSVSWYQQTPGQGLQFLFEYFSETQRNKGNFPGRFSGRQFSNSRSEMNVSTLELGDSALYLCASSIFGQGGNSPLHFGNGTRLTVT.

Many counts were recorded for this clonotype. V and J are TRBV5-6 and TRBJ2-3, with D possibly matching TRBD2 (5 bases). Germline V gene data show CDR1 as SGHDT and CDR2 as YYEEEE. Trimming took 1 base from V and 1 from J, leaving 13 bases between them. The CDR3 covers 16 residues. CDR3 in DNA: TGTGCCAGCAGCTTGCGAGGAGGTGAAGGCACAGATACGCAGTATTTT. It translates to CASSLRGGEGTDTQYF.

This clonotype turned up a few times. The chain is built from TRBV12-3 or TRBV12-4 and TRBJ1-1; 7 bases fit TRBD1. V gave up 2 bases and J gave up 3 bases; unmatched junction bases: 3. The CDR3 has 14 amino acids. The CDR3 sequence: CASSLLTGHTEAFF. The CDR3 nucleotides are TGTGCCAGCAGTTTATTGACAGGGCACACTGAAGCTTTCTTT.

This sequence joins TRBV5-1 and TRBJ2-3; D is possibly TRBD1 (6 bases). The CDR3 extends over 14 amino acids. V was cut by 5 bases and J by 2 bases, with 12 bases left in between. CDR1 SGHRS and CDR2 YFSETQ come from the germline V gene. DNA of the CDR3: TGCGCCAGCAGACCGGGACAACCCACAGATACGCAGTATTTT. As protein: CASRPGQPTDTQYF.

The gene calls are TRBV14 and TRBJ2-3; TRBD2 agrees at 7 bases. Germline V gene data show CDR1 as SGHDN and CDR2 as FVKESK. The J segment lost 0 bases and the V segment lost 1 base, leaving 1 base of the junction unmatched. CDR3 length: 15 residues. The CDR3 DNA reads as TGTGCCAGCAGCCAAGTGCGGGGGAGCACAGATACGCAGTATTTT. Protein product: CASSQVRGSTDTQYF.